These 21 T cell receptor beta chains were sequenced from one sample in a study of vaccination and CD4 T cells after COVID-19. These TCRs' antigens remain unknown. The study sequenced cultured CD4+ T cell DNA using the Oncomine TCR Beta short-read assay. TCRdb itself ran the PCR reads through MiXCR, one entry per CDR3 protein. The sample records under 25,000 distinct CDR3 sequences, approximately 67% being singletons. Indicated treatment: roughly 11-day PBMC culture with coronavirus spike peptide pools or control peptides (ViraFEST assay). What was sequenced was CD4+ T cells from blood, cultured in vitro. These receptors all stem from a human donor who had recovered from COVID-19.

This clonotype was counted a few times. The gene calls are TRBV20-1 and TRBJ2-4; TRBD2 matches at 7 bases. Looked up from germline, CDR1 is DFQATT and CDR2 is SNEGSKA (reference sequence). J lost 1 base, V lost 5 bases, and 14 bases had no gene match. The CDR3 length is 17 residues. CDR3 in DNA: TGCAGTGCTTCCCCGACTAGCCCCGTGATTGCCAAAAACATTCAGTACTTC. Protein product: CSASPTSPVIAKNIQYF.

This clonotype has just one count. The V call is TRBV7-2, the J call TRBJ1-1, with no clear D. The CDR3 sequence is 16 residues long. Germline V lookup: CDR1 SGHTA, CDR2 FQGNSA. V was clipped by 2 bases and J by 0 bases, with 13 bases between them. The CDR3 reads CASSLILVLMNTEAFF. CDR3 bases: TGTGCCAGCAGCTTAATTCTGGTTCTCATGAACACTGAAGCTTTCTTT. The whole variable domain, filled in from reference TRBV7-2 and TRBJ1-1, reads GAGVSQSPSNKVTEKGKDVELRCDPISGHTALYWYRQSLGQGLEFLIYFQGNSAPDKSGLPSDRFSAERTGGSVSTLTIQRTQQEDSAVYLCASSLILVLMNTEAFFGQGTRLTVV.

The rearrangement links TRBV2 to TRBJ2-7, with 7 bases aligning to TRBD1. The CDR3 contains 13 residues. V lost 6 bases and J lost 4; bases outside the gene matches: 6. The V gene's germline CDR1 is SNHLY and CDR2 FYNNEI. CDR3 in DNA: TGTGCCAGCAGGGTGAGGGGGCCATACGAGCAGTACTTC. Translation: CASRVRGPYEQYF.

The genes are TRBV7-9 and TRBJ1-4; D is perhaps TRBD1 (5 bases). The germline V gene encodes CDR1 SEHNR and CDR2 FQNEAQ (reference sequence). The length of the CDR3 is 16 residues. The V gene lost 2 bases and the J gene lost 3 bases, with 13 bases spanning the gap. CDR3 DNA: TGTGCCAGCAGCTTAACGATGGGGGAAGCTAATGAAAAACTGTTTTTT. This encodes CASSLTMGEANEKLFF. The full variable domain, with the rest looked up from reference TRBV7-9 and TRBJ1-4, is DTGVSQNPRHKITKRGQNVTFRCDPISEHNRLYWYRQTLGQGPEFLTYFQNEAQLEKSRLLSDRFSAERPKGSFSTLEIQRTEQGDSAMYLCASSLTMGEANEKLFFGSGTQLSVL.

The chain links TRBV24-1 to TRBJ2-5; tentatively, D is TRBD2 (5 bases). The CDR3 sequence is 14 residues long. Between the trimmed V and J ends, which lost 4 bases and 5 bases, there was a span of 13 bases. Germline V gives CDR1 KGHDR, CDR2 SFDVKD. CDR3: CATSERAGLETQYF. CDR3 bases: TGTGCCACCAGTGAGAGAGCAGGACTGGAGACCCAGTACTTC.

CDR3 nucleotide sequence: TGTGCCAGCAGCTTAGTAGGTGTGTCCCCCGAGCAGTACTTC. It encodes CASSLVGVSPEQYF. The chain links TRBV7-2 to TRBJ2-7; D gene unclear. The CDR3 has 14 residues. The V gene lost 1 base and the J gene lost 6 bases, with 13 bases spanning the gap. CDR1 and CDR2 from the germline V gene are SGHTA and FQGNSA. The full variable domain, completed using reference TRBV7-2 and TRBJ2-7, is GAGVSQSPSNKVTEKGKDVELRCDPISGHTALYWYRQSLGQGLEFLIYFQGNSAPDKSGLPSDRFSAERTGGSVSTLTIQRTQQEDSAVYLCASSLVGVSPEQYFGPGTRLTVT.

This sequence joins TRBV20-1 and TRBJ2-5, with unresolved D. The CDR3 consists of 10 residues. Trimming pared 3 bases from V and 7 bases from J, leaving 6 bases between. Germline V CDR1 and CDR2: DFQATT, SNEGSKA (reference sequence). The CDR3 reads CSASMGTQYF. Written as DNA, the CDR3 is TGCAGTGCTAGTATGGGGACCCAGTACTTC.

This chain joins TRBV6-2 or TRBV6-3 and TRBJ2-4; the D gene is possibly TRBD2 (5 bases). The CDR3 contains 18 residues. Germline V lookup: CDR1 MNHEY, CDR2 SVGEGT. V lost 2 bases, J lost 0 bases, and 17 bases lay in between. CDR3 protein: CASSYTPLGNLAKNIQYF. The CDR3 DNA reads TGTGCCAGCAGTTACACGCCACTAGGAAACCTAGCCAAAAACATTCAGTACTTC.

The rearrangement joins TRBV27 to TRBJ1-1; D not certain. The V and J ends lost 5 bases and 11 bases respectively, with 21 bases between them. CDR1 is MNHEY and CDR2 is SMNVEV in the germline V gene (reference sequence). This CDR3 comprises 14 residues. The CDR3, as DNA: TGTGCCAGCAGTGCGATCTTACTACCGTTGATTGCTTTCTTT. This encodes CASSAILLPLIAFF.

The chain couples TRBV19 to TRBJ2-5, with 11 bases lining up with TRBD2. In germline, CDR1 is LNHDA, CDR2 SQIVND (reference sequence). The CDR3 consists of 18 residues. V shed 1 base, J shed 1 base, and the junction held 8 bases outside the gene matches. CDR3 sequence (DNA): TGTGCCAGTAGTATAGTCCTTCCGGGACTAGCGGCCCAAGAGACCCAGTACTTC. Residues: CASSIVLPGLAAQETQYF. The full variable domain, in which reference TRBV19 and TRBJ2-5 provide the parts outside the CDR3, is DGGITQSPKYLFRKEGQNVTLSCEQNLNHDAMYWYRQDPGQGLRLIYYSQIVNDFQKGDIAEGYSVSREKKESFPLTVTSAQKNPTAFYLCASSIVLPGLAAQETQYFGPGTRLLVL.

J is TRBJ2-1 and V is TRBV5-1; 13 positions match TRBD2. The CDR3 is 17 residues long. CDR1 and CDR2 (germline): SGHRS, YFSETQ. V was pared by 4 bases and J by 4 bases, with 8 bases of the junction left unmatched. Written as DNA, the CDR3 is TGCGCCAGCAGCCAAACTAGCGGGAGGGCCGATTACAATGAGCAGTTCTTC. Residues: CASSQTSGRADYNEQFF.

V usage is TRBV11-2 and J usage is TRBJ2-3, with TRBD2 matching over 8 bases. The trim removed 6 bases at V and 2 bases at J, leaving 10 bases unmatched. The V gene's germline CDR1 is SGHAT and CDR2 FQNNGV. The CDR3 runs 16 residues. In DNA, the CDR3 is TGTGCCAGCAGTACCGCTAGCGGGCGGCACACAGATACGCAGTATTTT. Translated: CASSTASGRHTDTQYF.

The chain uses TRBV7-2 and TRBJ1-2; TRBD1 matches 8 bases. V lost 5 bases and J lost 7; bases outside the gene matches: 18. Germline V gives CDR1 SGHTA, CDR2 FQGNSA. The CDR3 covers 17 residues. The CDR3 DNA sequence: TGTGCCAGCAGCCCGGGGTCGACAGGGGAGGGATCCAGTGGCTACACCTTC. Translated: CASSPGSTGEGSSGYTF. Complete variable domain (other parts from reference TRBV7-2 and TRBJ1-2): GAGVSQSPSNKVTEKGKDVELRCDPISGHTALYWYRQSLGQGLEFLIYFQGNSAPDKSGLPSDRFSAERTGGSVSTLTIQRTQQEDSAVYLCASSPGSTGEGSSGYTFGSGTRLTVV.

V and J are TRBV24-1 and TRBJ1-5, with a possible D match to TRBD1 (6 bases). V was trimmed by 4 bases and J by 0 bases, leaving 12 bases between them. The V gene's germline CDR1 is KGHDR and CDR2 SFDVKD. The CDR3 consists of 16 residues. This CDR3 is CATSDIDRFSNQPQHF. The CDR3 DNA follows: TGTGCCACCAGTGACATCGACAGGTTTAGCAATCAGCCCCAGCATTTT.

The chain has TRBV7-2 and TRBJ2-3, with D tentatively TRBD2 (6 bases). This CDR3 spans 15 amino acids. The ends were cut back, 7 bases at V and 2 bases at J, with 16 bases in the middle. Looked up from germline, CDR1 is SGHTA and CDR2 is FQGNSA. The CDR3 loop is CASTRGSGSTDTQYF. CDR3 bases: TGTGCCAGCACAAGAGGCAGCGGGTCCACAGATACGCAGTATTTT.

The gene calls are TRBV6-5 and TRBJ2-7; unclear D gene. Trimming removed 0 bases from V and 3 bases from J, with 12 bases in between. The CDR3 extends over 15 amino acids. Germline CDR1 MNHEY, CDR2 SVGAGI. CDR3 amino acids: CASSYSFSDNYEQYF. CDR3 DNA: TGTGCCAGCAGTTACTCGTTCAGCGATAACTACGAGCAGTACTTC.

This clonotype was recorded only once. The J gene is TRBJ2-2, the V gene TRBV19, with 14 bases aligning to TRBD2. Germline loops: CDR1 LNHDA, CDR2 SQIVND (reference sequence). J gave up 5 bases and V 7 bases, and 9 bases lay outside the gene matches. The CDR3 is 17 amino acids. The CDR3 bases are TGTGCCAGTAATAGACTAGCGGGAGGGCCGGGGACCGGGGAGCTGTTTTTT. This gives the protein CASNRLAGGPGTGELFF. Filled out from reference TRBV19 and TRBJ2-2, the complete variable domain reads DGGITQSPKYLFRKEGQNVTLSCEQNLNHDAMYWYRQDPGQGLRLIYYSQIVNDFQKGDIAEGYSVSREKKESFPLTVTSAQKNPTAFYLCASNRLAGGPGTGELFFGEGSRLTVL.

The chain employs TRBV7-2 and TRBJ2-7, with D possibly called TRBD1 or TRBD2 (6 bases each). Germline V CDR1 and CDR2: SGHTA, FQGNSA. This CDR3 has 13 residues. The V end was cut by 5 bases, the J end by 1 base, with 9 bases between. This CDR3 is CASSQGRSYEQYF. Written as DNA, the CDR3 is TGTGCCAGCAGCCAGGGGAGGTCCTACGAGCAGTACTTC.

The CDR3 loop is CASSLTLALSSYEQYF. In DNA form, the CDR3 reads TGTGCCAGCAGCTTAACGCTAGCTCTGAGCTCCTACGAGCAGTACTTC. The chain uses TRBV7-2 and TRBJ2-7; tentatively, D is TRBD2 (5 bases). Germline V gene sequence: CDR1 SGHTA, CDR2 FQGNSA. Trimming pared 2 bases from V and 0 bases from J, leaving 14 bases between. This CDR3 region has 16 residues.

The V gene is TRBV30, the J gene TRBJ2-7; 10 bases are a match to TRBD1. CDR3 length: 15 amino acids. Germline loops: CDR1 GTSNPN, CDR2 SVGIG (reference sequence). Trimming removed 0 bases from V and 2 bases from J; junction bases left unmatched: 4. The CDR3 nucleotides read TGTGCCTGGAGTGTATGGGACAGGGGCACCTACGAGCAGTACTTC. Its translation is CAWSVWDRGTYEQYF.

CDR3 bases: TGTGCCAGCAGCCAAGGGGACAGGGAGATCTATGGCTACACCTTC. Its protein product is CASSQGDREIYGYTF. The chain has TRBV4-2 and TRBJ1-2; 9 bases agree with TRBD1. Germline CDR1 reads LGHNA; CDR2 reads YNFKEQ. The V gene end was trimmed by 1 base and the J gene end by 4 bases; junction bases not matched to a gene: 4. The CDR3 runs to 15 residues.